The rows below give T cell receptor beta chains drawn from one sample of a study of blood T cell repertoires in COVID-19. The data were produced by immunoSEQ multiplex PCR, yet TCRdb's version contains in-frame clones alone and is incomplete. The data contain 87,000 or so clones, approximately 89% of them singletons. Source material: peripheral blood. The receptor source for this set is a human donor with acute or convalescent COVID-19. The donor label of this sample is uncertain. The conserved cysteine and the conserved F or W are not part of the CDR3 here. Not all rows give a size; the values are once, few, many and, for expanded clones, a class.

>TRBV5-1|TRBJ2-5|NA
ASSPTGEETQY
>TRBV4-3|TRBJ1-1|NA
ASSRGTGGTNTEAF
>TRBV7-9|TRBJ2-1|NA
ASSLATSGGASRNEQF
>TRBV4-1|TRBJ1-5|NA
ASSQVDRFNQPQH
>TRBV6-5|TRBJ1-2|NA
ASIPNWGDYGYT
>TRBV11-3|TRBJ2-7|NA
ASSRGLSSYEQY
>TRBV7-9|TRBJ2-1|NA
ASSVSGGATDEQF
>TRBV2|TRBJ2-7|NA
ASSGAGGSYEQY
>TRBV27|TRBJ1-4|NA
ASSYWGTGVVEKLF
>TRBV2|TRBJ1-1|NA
ASRKGAEGTEAF
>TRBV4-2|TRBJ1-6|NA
ASSQDRTGYSPLH
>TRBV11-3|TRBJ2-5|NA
ASSLDPTEETQY
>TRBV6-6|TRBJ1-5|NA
ASSPRQGDQPQH
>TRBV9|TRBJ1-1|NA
ASSVITGTEAF
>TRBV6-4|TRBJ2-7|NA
ASKQRVPGGPEFYEQY
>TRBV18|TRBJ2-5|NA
ASSPPVQRGETQY
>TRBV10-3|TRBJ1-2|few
AIRPTGGNYGYT
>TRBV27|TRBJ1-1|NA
ASRGQGWRMNTEAF
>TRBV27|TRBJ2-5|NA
ASSLYSGGPQENQY
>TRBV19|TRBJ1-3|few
ASSAGGAGNTIY
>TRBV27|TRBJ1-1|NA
ASSLSGTMNTEAF
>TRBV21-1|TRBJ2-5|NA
ASSRIPGVWGETQY
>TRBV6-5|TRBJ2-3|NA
ASRGGGGRTDTQY
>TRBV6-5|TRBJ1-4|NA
ASSYLQGQGAEKLF
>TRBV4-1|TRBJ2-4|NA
ASSQEGQGAKNIQY
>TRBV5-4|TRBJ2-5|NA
ASSYGQGQETQY
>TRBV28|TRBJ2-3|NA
ASSLDTGIPDTQY
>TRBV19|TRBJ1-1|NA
ASSVRGVNTEAF
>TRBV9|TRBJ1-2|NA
ASSVGSTNYGYT
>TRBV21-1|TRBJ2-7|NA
ASSTKDRRSSYEQY
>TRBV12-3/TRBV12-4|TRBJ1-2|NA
ASSLPRNYGYT
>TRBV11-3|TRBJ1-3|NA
ASSPPMTGTGTGNTIY
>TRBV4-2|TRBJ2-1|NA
ASSRGLAGSSSYNEQF
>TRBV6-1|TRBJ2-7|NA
ASSEPLLQGGHPYEQY
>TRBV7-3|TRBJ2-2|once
ASSLDRGRGTGELF
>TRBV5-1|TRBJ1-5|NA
ASSWEGGNQPQH
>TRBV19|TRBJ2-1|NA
ASSGLAGSYNEQF
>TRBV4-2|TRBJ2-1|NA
ASSPSTSHNEQF
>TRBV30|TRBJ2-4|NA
AWRAWTGGAAKNIQY
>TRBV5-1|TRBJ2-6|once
ASSPEFGWTGANVLT
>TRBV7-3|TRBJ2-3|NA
ASSLIGGGTDTQY
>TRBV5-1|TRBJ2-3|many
ASSLMGVTDTQY
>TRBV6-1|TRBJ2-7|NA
ASSDVGAHTYEQY
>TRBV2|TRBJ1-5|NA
ASTGGYGNQPQH
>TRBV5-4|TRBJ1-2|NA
ASRGGQGGGYT
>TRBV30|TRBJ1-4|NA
AWILPDRGREKLF
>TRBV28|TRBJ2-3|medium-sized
ASSSPGTSGGDTQY
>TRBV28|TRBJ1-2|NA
ASSLSGTGLSSYGYT
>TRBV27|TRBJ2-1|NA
ASRNPGQTYNEQF
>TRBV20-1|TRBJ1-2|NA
SASKGGAGYGYT
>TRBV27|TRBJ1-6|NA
ASSLFAQGNSPLH
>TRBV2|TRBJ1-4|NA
ASSATGVHEKLF
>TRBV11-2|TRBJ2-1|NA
ASIGQGAYEQF
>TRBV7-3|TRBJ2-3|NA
ASSRTGGEGADTQY
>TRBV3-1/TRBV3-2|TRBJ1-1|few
ASSPLEAGGAF